One and the same sample provided the 8 T cell receptor beta chains below, sequenced in a study of OX40 agonist ivuxolimab in advanced cancers. Clones were sequenced by immunoSEQ multiplex PCR, and TCRdb holds only the in-frame ones, with some missing. The sample contains about 48,000 clones, 80% to 90% of which appear only once. Sequences were derived from CD4+ or CD8+ T cells sorted from blood, sampled in a trial of the OX40 agonist ivuxolimab. The receptors stem from an adult with an advanced solid tumor such as melanoma, head and neck, liver or kidney cancer.

This clone appeared a few times. This rearrangement joins TRBV21-1 to TRBJ1-2. TRBV21-1 represents a pseudogene. The CDR3 is 10 residues long. CDR3 amino acids: CGGDHYGYTF. DNA of the CDR3: TGTGGAGGGGACCACTATGGCTACACCTTC.

As concerns this clone: The junction departs from the called germline gene at one end, perhaps through a read error. This chain links TRBV10-1 with TRBJ2-1, with unresolved D. This CDR3 region has 12 residues. From germline, CDR1 is WNHNN and CDR2 SYGVQD (reference sequence). CDR3 loop: CASSVRAPKLLF. CDR3 nucleotide sequence: TGCGCCAGCAGTGTAAGAGCTCCTAAGTTGCTCTTC.

There are a few counts of this clone. The chain has TRBV30 and TRBJ2-5; 9 bases are a match to TRBD1. V gave up 0 bases and J gave up 5 bases; unmatched junction bases: 7. Germline CDR1 reads GTSNPN; CDR2 reads SVGIG (reference sequence). The CDR3 runs 15 residues. The CDR3 region has the DNA TGTGCCTGGAGTGTACTGGGACAGGGAGGGGAGACCCAGTACTTC. Amino acids: CAWSVLGQGGETQYF.

The CDR3 DNA reads as TGTGCCAGCAGCTCGAATGAGCAGTTCTTC. This codes for CASSSNEQFF. The chain is built from TRBV7-2 and TRBJ2-1; D gene uncertain. Trimming stripped 4 bases from V and 7 bases from J, with 2 bases between. The CDR3 has 10 residues. Per germline, CDR1 SGHTA and CDR2 FQGNSA.

The V gene is TRBV4-3, the J gene TRBJ2-3; D is possibly TRBD1 (5 bases). Germline V gene data show CDR1 as LGHNA and CDR2 as YSLEER. The CDR3 totals 16 residues. The V end was cut by 0 bases, the J end by 4 bases, with 14 bases between. CDR3 DNA: TGCGCCAGCAGCCAAGATTCGGCAGGGAATCCAGATACGCAGTATTTT. Its translation is CASSQDSAGNPDTQYF.

V is TRBV28 and J is TRBJ1-2; a possible D gene is TRBD1 (5 bases). V was clipped by 3 bases and J by 6 bases, with 11 bases between them. Germline loops: CDR1 MDHEN, CDR2 SYDVKM. This CDR3 has 13 residues. The CDR3, as DNA: TGTGCCAGCAGTTTCTCCGGACAAAATGGCTACACCTTC. This encodes CASSFSGQNGYTF.

The chain carries TRBV5-6 and TRBJ1-2; 10 positions agree with TRBD1. The CDR3 totals 15 residues. V shed 3 bases, J shed 5 bases, and the junction held 7 bases outside the gene matches. In germline, CDR1 is SGHDT, CDR2 YYEEEE. In DNA, the CDR3 is TGTGCCAGCAGCTCCCGGGACAGGGGTGGATATGGCTACACCTTC. It translates to CASSSRDRGGYGYTF.

V gene TRBV2 combines with J gene TRBJ1-2; D not certain. The CDR3 is 13 residues long. The germline V gene has CDR1 SNHLY and CDR2 FYNNEI. Trimming stripped 1 base from V and 5 bases from J, with 8 bases between. The CDR3 reads CASSEGENYGYTF. For the CDR3, the DNA is TGTGCCAGCAGTGAAGGGGAAAATTATGGCTACACCTTC. Drawing the rest from reference TRBV2 and TRBJ1-2, the complete variable domain is EPEVTQTPSHQVTQMGQEVILRCVPISNHLYFYWYRQILGQKVEFLVSFYNNEISEKSEIFDDQFSVERPDGSNFTLKIRSTKLEDSAMYFCASSEGENYGYTFGSGTRLTVV.